This T cell receptor beta chain was found in a study of blood T cell repertoires in COVID-19. Study in general: Sources were T cells, B-cell-depleted T cells, or PBMCs; the material itself was cDNA or gDNA.

Per the study methods: Counts of nucleated cells, estimated from reference gene primer amplification, were obtained. Assay: immunoSEQ multiplex PCR; the TCRdb copy retains only in-frame clones and omits some. D and trimming come from the DNA, and the V and J calls and clone size come from that table. The profile covers 180,000 or so clones, with roughly 86% appearing a single time and around 3.5% taken by the ten largest. This clonotype was obtained from a man aged 65 to 79 with acute or convalescent COVID-19. Sequenced input: peripheral blood.

CDR3 protein: CASSLGYSEYNYGYTF. CDR3 sequence (DNA): TGCGCCAGCAGCTTGGGGTATTCAGAATATAACTATGGCTACACCTTC. The chain has TRBV5-1 and TRBJ1-2; D gene uncertain. Germline loops: CDR1 SGHRS, CDR2 YFSETQ. With 0 bases removed from V and 1 base from J, the gap between germline ends came to 13 bases. This CDR3 region has 16 residues.